These T cell receptor beta chains were read from a single sample in a study of blood T cells in healthy people across ages. TCRdb recomputed calls from the 5' RACE reads with MiXCR, one row per CDR3 protein. The profile shows about 1.4 million distinct CDR3 sequences, 59% of them singletons. Sequenced sample: blood. The receptors here all came from a man aged 18 to 29 in good health. Each CDR3 is given without its conserved first and last residue. Fields, in order: D gene, CDR3 length, J gene, V gene, CDR3 protein. A D gene is named only where the DNA matches it firmly.

D gene: TRBD2
CDR3 length: 16
J gene: TRBJ2-3
V gene: TRBV12-3/TRBV12-4
CDR3 protein: ASSPGTSGGPHTDTQY

D gene: TRBD2
CDR3 length: 14
J gene: TRBJ2-7
V gene: TRBV7-2
CDR3 protein: ASSLAGAGGAHEQY

D gene: NA
CDR3 length: 13
J gene: TRBJ1-6
V gene: TRBV27
CDR3 protein: ASRLTDSRGSPLH

D gene: NA
CDR3 length: 10
J gene: TRBJ1-4
V gene: TRBV6-6
CDR3 protein: ASGTVNEKLF

D gene: TRBD2
CDR3 length: 17
J gene: TRBJ2-1
V gene: TRBV4-1
CDR3 protein: ASRRKTSGRGWSYNEQF

D gene: NA
CDR3 length: 12
J gene: TRBJ2-2
V gene: TRBV19
CDR3 protein: ASTRLSNTGELF

D gene: TRBD1
CDR3 length: 11
J gene: TRBJ2-1
V gene: TRBV6-5
CDR3 protein: ASRPTGGDEQF

D gene: NA
CDR3 length: 17
J gene: TRBJ2-4
V gene: TRBV25-1
CDR3 protein: ASSDGRGQTSLAKNIQY

D gene: NA
CDR3 length: 10
J gene: TRBJ2-6
V gene: TRBV7-9
CDR3 protein: ASRFGANVLT

D gene: NA
CDR3 length: 10
J gene: TRBJ2-1
V gene: TRBV2
CDR3 protein: ASSGFGSEQF

D gene: TRBD2
CDR3 length: 13
J gene: TRBJ2-3
V gene: TRBV10-1
CDR3 protein: ASSEAGGPTDTQY

D gene: TRBD2
CDR3 length: 13
J gene: TRBJ2-1
V gene: TRBV4-1
CDR3 protein: ASSHLAGGQEEQF